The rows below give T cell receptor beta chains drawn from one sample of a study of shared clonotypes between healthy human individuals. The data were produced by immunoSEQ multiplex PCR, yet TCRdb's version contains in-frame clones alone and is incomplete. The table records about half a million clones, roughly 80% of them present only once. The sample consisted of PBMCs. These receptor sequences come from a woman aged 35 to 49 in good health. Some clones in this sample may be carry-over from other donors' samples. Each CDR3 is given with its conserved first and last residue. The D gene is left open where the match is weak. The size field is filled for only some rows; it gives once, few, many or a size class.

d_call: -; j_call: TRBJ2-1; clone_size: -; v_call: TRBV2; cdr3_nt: TGTGCCAGCAGTGCCATAGAGCAGTTCTTC; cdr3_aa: CASSAIEQFF
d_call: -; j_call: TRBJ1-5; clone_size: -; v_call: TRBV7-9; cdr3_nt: TGTGCCAGCAGCCCCCCGGGGTGGCAGCCCCAGCATTTT; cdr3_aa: CASSPPGWQPQHF
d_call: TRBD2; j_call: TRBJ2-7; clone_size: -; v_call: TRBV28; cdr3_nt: TGTGCCAGCAGTTTACTAGCGGGAGAAGATCCGTACTTC; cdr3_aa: CASSLLAGEDPYF
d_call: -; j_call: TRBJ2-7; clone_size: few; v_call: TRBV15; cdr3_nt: TGTGCCACCAGCAGAGGCTACGAGCAGTACTTC; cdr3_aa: CATSRGYEQYF
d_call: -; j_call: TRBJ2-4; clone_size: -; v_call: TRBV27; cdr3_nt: TGTGCCAGCAGTCCCGGGACCAAAAACATTCAGTACTTC; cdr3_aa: CASSPGTKNIQYF
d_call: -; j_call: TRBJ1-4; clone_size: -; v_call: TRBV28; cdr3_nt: TGTGCCAGTAGTTTAGGACAAGGGAGGGGAGAACTGTTTTTT; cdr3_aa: CASSLGQGRGELFF
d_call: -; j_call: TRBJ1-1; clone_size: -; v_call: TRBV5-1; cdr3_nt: TGCGCCAGCAGCACTTCACGGGGGGCGAACACTGAAGCTTTCTTT; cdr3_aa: CASSTSRGANTEAFF
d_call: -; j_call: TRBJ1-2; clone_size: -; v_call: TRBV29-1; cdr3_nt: TGCAGCGTTGTGAGCGGGTATATGGGCTGTGGCTACACCTTC; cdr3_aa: CSVVSGYMGCGYTF
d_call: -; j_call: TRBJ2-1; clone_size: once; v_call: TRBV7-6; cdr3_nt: TGTGCCAGCAGCATCGACAGTTACAATGAGCAGTTCTTC; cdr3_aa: CASSIDSYNEQFF
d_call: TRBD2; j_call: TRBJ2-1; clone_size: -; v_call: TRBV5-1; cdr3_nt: TGCGCCAGCAGCTTTACTAGCGGGAGGGCCTACAATGAGCAGTTCTTC; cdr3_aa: CASSFTSGRAYNEQFF
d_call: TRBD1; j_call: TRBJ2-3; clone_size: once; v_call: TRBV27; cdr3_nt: TGTGCCAGCAGTGCACCGGGACAGGTCCCAGATACGCAGTATTTT; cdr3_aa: CASSAPGQVPDTQYF
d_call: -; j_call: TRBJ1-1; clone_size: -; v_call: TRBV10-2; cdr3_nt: TGCGCCACCCTTGGCAGGGCGGGGACTGAAGCTTTCTTT; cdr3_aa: CATLGRAGTEAFF
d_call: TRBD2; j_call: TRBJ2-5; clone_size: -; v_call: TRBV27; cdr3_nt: TGTGCCAGCAGTCCGGGGACTAGCGGACAAGAGACCCAGTACTTC; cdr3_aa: CASSPGTSGQETQYF
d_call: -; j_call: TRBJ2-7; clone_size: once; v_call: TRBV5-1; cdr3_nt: TGCGCCAGCAGCTTGGCTGGGGGCAGCAACGAGCAGTACTTC; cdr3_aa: CASSLAGGSNEQYF
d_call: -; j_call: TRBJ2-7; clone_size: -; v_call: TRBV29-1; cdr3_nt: TGCAGCGTTGGATTTGACCCTTACTACGAGCAGTACTTC; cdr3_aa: CSVGFDPYYEQYF
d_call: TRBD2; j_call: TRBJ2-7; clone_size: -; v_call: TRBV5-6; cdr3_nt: TGTGCCAGCAGCTTGTCTAGCGGGATTCTTGTGGAGGACGAGCAGTACTTC; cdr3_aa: CASSLSSGILVEDEQYF
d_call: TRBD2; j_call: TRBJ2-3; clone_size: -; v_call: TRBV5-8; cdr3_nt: TGTGCCAGCAGCTTTAGCGGGAGTACGACAGATACGCAGTATTTT; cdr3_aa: CASSFSGSTTDTQYF
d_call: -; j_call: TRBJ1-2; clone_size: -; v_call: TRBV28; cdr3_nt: TGTGCCAGCAGTTTGGGGCTAAGATATGGCTACACCTTC; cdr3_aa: CASSLGLRYGYTF
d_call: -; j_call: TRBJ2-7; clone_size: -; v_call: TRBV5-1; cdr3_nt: TGCGCCAGCAGCTTGGACAGGGAAATCTACGAGCAGTACTTC; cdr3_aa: CASSLDREIYEQYF
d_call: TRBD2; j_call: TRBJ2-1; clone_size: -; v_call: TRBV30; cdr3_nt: TGTGGGGGGCAACTAGCGGGAGACAATGAGCAGTTCTTC; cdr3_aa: CGGQLAGDNEQFF
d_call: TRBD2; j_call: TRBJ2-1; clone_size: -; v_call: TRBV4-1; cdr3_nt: TGCGCCAGCAGCCCCCGGACTAGCGGGATCACGCCGAGTGAGCAGTTCTTC; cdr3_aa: CASSPRTSGITPSEQFF
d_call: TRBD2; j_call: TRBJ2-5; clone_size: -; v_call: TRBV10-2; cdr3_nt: TGCGCCAGCAGTGAGTCACCCGGGACTAGCGGGAGTAAGGGCCAAGAGACCCAGTACTTC; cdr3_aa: CASSESPGTSGSKGQETQYF
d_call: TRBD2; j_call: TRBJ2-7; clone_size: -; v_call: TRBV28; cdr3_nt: TGTGCCAGCAGTTTACAGAGCGGGGCCAGCTCCTACGAGCAGTACTTC; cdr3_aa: CASSLQSGASSYEQYF
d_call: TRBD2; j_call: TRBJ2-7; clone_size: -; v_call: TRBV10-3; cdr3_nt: TGTGCCATCAGTGGGGCCGCGGGGGGGGCCGCCTACGAGCAGTACTTC; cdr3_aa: CAISGAAGGAAYEQYF
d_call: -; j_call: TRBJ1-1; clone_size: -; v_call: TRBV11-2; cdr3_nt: TGTGCCAGCAGGTCCGTTTGGAACACTGAAGCTTTCTTT; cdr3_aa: CASRSVWNTEAFF
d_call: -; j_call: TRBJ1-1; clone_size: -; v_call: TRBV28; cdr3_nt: TGTGCCAGCAGTCTAGGACAGTCCTTCACTGAAGCTTTCTTT; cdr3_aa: CASSLGQSFTEAFF
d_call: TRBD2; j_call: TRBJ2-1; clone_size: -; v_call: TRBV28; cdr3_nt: TGTGCCAGCAGTGACCCCGGGACTAGCGGGAGGGGTGAGCAGTTCTTC; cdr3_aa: CASSDPGTSGRGEQFF
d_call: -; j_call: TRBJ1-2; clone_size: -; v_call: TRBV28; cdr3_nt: TGTGCCAGCAGTTTGGGGGGGGCCTCCTTTAACTATGGCTACACCTTC; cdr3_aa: CASSLGGASFNYGYTF
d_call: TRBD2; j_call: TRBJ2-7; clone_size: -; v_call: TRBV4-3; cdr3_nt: TGCGCCAGCAGCCCCGGGACTATCTACGAGCAGTACTTC; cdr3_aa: CASSPGTIYEQYF
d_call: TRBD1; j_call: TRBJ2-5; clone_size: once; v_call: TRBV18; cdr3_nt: TGTGCCAGCTCACCCCTACAGGGGGCCCAAGAGACCCAGTACTTC; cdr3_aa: CASSPLQGAQETQYF
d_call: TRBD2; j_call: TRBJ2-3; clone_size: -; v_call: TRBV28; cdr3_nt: TGTGCCAGCAGTTCCACCTCATCAAAGACTAGCGGGAGGGCAGATACGCAGTATTTT; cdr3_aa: CASSSTSSKTSGRADTQYF
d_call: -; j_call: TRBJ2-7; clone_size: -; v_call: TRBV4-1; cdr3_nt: TGCGCCAGCAGCCAAGTTTCAGGGACCTACGAGCAGTACTTC; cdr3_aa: CASSQVSGTYEQYF
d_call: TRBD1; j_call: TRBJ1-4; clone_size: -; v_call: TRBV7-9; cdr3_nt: TGTGCCAGCCTAAGGACAGGGGGCGTTGAAAAACTGTTTTTT; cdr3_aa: CASLRTGGVEKLFF
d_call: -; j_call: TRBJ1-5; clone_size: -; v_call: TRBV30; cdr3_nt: TGTGCCTGGAGTAAGAATACAGGGAAACAGCCCCAGCATTTT; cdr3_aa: CAWSKNTGKQPQHF
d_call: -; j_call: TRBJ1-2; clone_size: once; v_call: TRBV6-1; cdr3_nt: TGTGCCAGCAGTGAATTGGGTGGCTATGGCTACACCTTC; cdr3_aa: CASSELGGYGYTF
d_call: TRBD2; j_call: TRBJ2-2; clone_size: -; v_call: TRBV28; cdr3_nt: TGTGCCAGCAGTTTACTCGCTAGCGGCACCGGGGAGCTGTTTTTT; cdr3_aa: CASSLLASGTGELFF
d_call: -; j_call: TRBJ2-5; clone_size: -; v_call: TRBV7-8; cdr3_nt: TGTGCCAGCAGCTTACGGGGAGAGACCCAGTACTTC; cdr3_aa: CASSLRGETQYF
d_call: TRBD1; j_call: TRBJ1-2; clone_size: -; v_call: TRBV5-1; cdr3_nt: TGCGCCAGCAACTTGATGGGACAGGACTATGGCTACACCTTC; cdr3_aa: CASNLMGQDYGYTF
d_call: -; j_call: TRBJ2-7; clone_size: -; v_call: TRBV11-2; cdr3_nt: TGTGCCAGCAGCCTCGAGGGCAGAAACTTCTACTACGAGCAGTACTTC; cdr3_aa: CASSLEGRNFYYEQYF
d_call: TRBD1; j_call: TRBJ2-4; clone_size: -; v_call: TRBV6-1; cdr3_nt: TGTGCCAGCAGTGACGGACAGGCTAACATTCAGTACTTC; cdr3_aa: CASSDGQANIQYF
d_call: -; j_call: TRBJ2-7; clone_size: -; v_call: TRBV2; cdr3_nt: TGTGCCAGCAGTAGTATTGGGCAGATCCCCTACGAGCAGTACTTC; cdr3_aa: CASSSIGQIPYEQYF
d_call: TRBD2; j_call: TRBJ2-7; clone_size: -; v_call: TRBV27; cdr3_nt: TGTGCCAGCAGTTTACGCCTAGCGGGAGGTTACTACGAGCAGTACTTC; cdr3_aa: CASSLRLAGGYYEQYF
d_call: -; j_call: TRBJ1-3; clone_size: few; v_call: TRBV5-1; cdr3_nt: TGCGCCAGCAGCTTGACAGGGCCTGGAAACACCATATATTTT; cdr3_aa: CASSLTGPGNTIYF